The present T cell receptor beta chain was sequenced within a study of blood T cell repertoires in COVID-19. Per the original methods: Estimation of nucleated cell counts was performed using reference gene primer amplification. This table comes from immunoSEQ multiplex PCR, and its TCRdb copy is limited to in-frame clones, with some not included. The D gene and trimming were derived from the DNA, and the V and J assignments and clone size from that table. The repertoire holds a few hundred thousand clones, 85% seen once, with 3.5% to 4% in the top ten. Per germline, CDR1 SGHDT and CDR2 YYEEEE. This CDR3 spans 16 amino acids. V lost 4 bases and J lost 0, with 17 bases in between.

The sample was peripheral blood. The sequence was collected from a young woman with acute or convalescent COVID-19. The chain couples TRBV5-6 to TRBJ2-7, with D unclear. The CDR3 sequence is CASSHLGPLSSYEQYF. The CDR3 DNA sequence: TGTGCCAGCAGCCATCTCGGTCCCCTAAGCTCCTACGAGCAGTACTTC.